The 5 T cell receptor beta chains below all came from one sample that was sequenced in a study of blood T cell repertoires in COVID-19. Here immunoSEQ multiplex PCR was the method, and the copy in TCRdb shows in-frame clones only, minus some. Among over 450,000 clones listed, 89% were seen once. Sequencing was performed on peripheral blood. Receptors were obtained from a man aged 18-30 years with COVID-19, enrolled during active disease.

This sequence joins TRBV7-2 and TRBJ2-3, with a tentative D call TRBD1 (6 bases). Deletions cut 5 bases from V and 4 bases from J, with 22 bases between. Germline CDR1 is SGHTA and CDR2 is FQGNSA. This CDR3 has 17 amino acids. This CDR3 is CASSPHVGRSGADTQYF. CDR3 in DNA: TGTGCCAGCAGCCCCCATGTAGGCAGGTCAGGGGCAGATACGCAGTATTTT.

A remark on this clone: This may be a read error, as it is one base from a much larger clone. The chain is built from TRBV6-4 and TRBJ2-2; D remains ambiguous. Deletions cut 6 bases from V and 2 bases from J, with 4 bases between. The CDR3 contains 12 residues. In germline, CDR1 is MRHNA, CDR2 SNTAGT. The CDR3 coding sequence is TGTGCCAGCAGACAAAACACCGGGGAGCTGTTTTTT. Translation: CASRQNTGELFF.

The CDR3 DNA follows: TGTGCCAGCTCACCGGACAGGGTCCACGAGCAGTACTTC. The encoded protein is CASSPDRVHEQYF. The chain is built from TRBV18 and TRBJ2-7, with TRBD1 matching 8 bases. Germline trimming cut 3 bases from V and 5 bases from J; bases unmatched to any gene: 3. From germline, CDR1 is KGHSH and CDR2 LQKENI. CDR3 size: 13 residues.

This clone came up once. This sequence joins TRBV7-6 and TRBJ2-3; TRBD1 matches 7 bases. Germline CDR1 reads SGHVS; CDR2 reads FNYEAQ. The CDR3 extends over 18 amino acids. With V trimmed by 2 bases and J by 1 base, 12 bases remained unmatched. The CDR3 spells CASSLRGTASWGTDTQYF. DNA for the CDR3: TGTGCCAGCAGCTTAAGGGGGACAGCTAGTTGGGGCACAGATACGCAGTATTTT. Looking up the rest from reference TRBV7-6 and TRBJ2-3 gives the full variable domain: GAGVSQSPRYKVTKRGQDVALRCDPISGHVSLYWYRQALGQGPEFLTYFNYEAQQDKSGLPNDRFSAERPEGSISTLTIQRTEQRDSAMYRCASSLRGTASWGTDTQYFGPGTRLTVL.

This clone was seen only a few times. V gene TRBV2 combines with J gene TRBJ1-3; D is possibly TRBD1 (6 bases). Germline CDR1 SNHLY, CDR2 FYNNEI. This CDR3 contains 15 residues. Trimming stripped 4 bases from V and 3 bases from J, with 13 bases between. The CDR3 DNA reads TGTGCCAGCAGTGTTTACAGGGTTGGTGGAAACACCATATATTTT. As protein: CASSVYRVGGNTIYF.